The rows below give T cell receptor beta chains drawn from one sample of a study of post-analysis software for immune sequencing data. One entry per CDR3 protein results from TCRdb running MiXCR on the PCR reads. The sample carries about 380,000 distinct CDR3 sequences, 30% to 45% recorded once. The specimen sequenced was blood. These receptors were obtained from a girl aged 10 to 17 with multiple sclerosis. Each CDR3 is given with its conserved first and last residue. Each record gives: J gene, D gene, V gene, clone size, CDR3 protein, CDR3 DNA. A D gene is named only where the DNA matches it firmly. For some rows the clone size is stated as once, few or many, or as a class when expanded; others skip it.

j_call: TRBJ2-7
d_call: NA
v_call: TRBV10-3
clone_size: NA
cdr3_aa: CAIGQSYEQYF
cdr3_nt: TGTGCCATCGGACAGTCCTACGAGCAGTACTTC

j_call: TRBJ1-5
d_call: TRBD1
v_call: TRBV15
clone_size: NA
cdr3_aa: CATSSGVRDRDDQPQHF
cdr3_nt: TGTGCCACCAGCAGTGGAGTCCGGGACAGGGATGATCAGCCCCAGCATTTT

j_call: TRBJ2-7
d_call: TRBD1
v_call: TRBV7-2
clone_size: NA
cdr3_aa: CASSSPGTGVAEQYF
cdr3_nt: TGTGCCAGCAGCTCTCCCGGGACAGGGGTTGCCGAGCAGTACTTC

j_call: TRBJ1-2
d_call: TRBD1
v_call: TRBV28
clone_size: NA
cdr3_aa: CASSLGTGGLVGYTF
cdr3_nt: TGTGCCAGCAGTTTGGGGACAGGGGGACTAGTTGGCTACACCTTC

j_call: TRBJ2-1
d_call: NA
v_call: TRBV20-1
clone_size: NA
cdr3_aa: CGAIGGLGGNEQFF
cdr3_nt: TGCGGTGCTATCGGGGGGCTTGGAGGTAATGAGCAGTTCTTC

j_call: TRBJ2-1
d_call: NA
v_call: TRBV5-1
clone_size: NA
cdr3_aa: CASSILGGTSYNEQFF
cdr3_nt: TGCGCCAGCAGCATCCTCGGAGGGACATCCTACAATGAGCAGTTCTTC

j_call: TRBJ2-7
d_call: NA
v_call: TRBV29-1
clone_size: NA
cdr3_aa: CSVEDRYEQYF
cdr3_nt: TGCAGCGTTGAAGACCGCTACGAGCAGTACTTC

j_call: TRBJ2-1
d_call: TRBD1
v_call: TRBV7-9
clone_size: NA
cdr3_aa: CASSLVGTGDDEQFF
cdr3_nt: TGTGCCAGCAGCTTAGTCGGGACAGGGGATGATGAGCAGTTCTTC

j_call: TRBJ2-3
d_call: NA
v_call: TRBV2
clone_size: NA
cdr3_aa: CASSEGDGAVKRTQYF
cdr3_nt: TGTGCCAGCAGTGAAGGGGACGGGGCGGTTAAGAGGACGCAGTATTTT

j_call: TRBJ2-2
d_call: TRBD1
v_call: TRBV19
clone_size: NA
cdr3_aa: CASSSDGQGAFTGELFF
cdr3_nt: TGTGCCAGTAGCAGCGACGGACAGGGGGCTTTCACCGGGGAGCTGTTTTTT

j_call: TRBJ2-5
d_call: NA
v_call: TRBV20-1
clone_size: NA
cdr3_aa: CSARDLAGATTQETQYF
cdr3_nt: TGCAGTGCTAGAGATCTGGCGGGGGCTACTACTCAAGAGACCCAGTACTTC

j_call: TRBJ1-1
d_call: NA
v_call: TRBV5-1
clone_size: NA
cdr3_aa: CASSELTANTEAFF
cdr3_nt: TGCGCCAGCAGCGAGTTGACAGCGAACACTGAAGCTTTCTTT

j_call: TRBJ2-1
d_call: NA
v_call: TRBV29-1
clone_size: many
cdr3_aa: CSVYRNEQFF
cdr3_nt: TGCAGCGTTTATAGGAATGAGCAGTTCTTC

j_call: TRBJ2-1
d_call: NA
v_call: TRBV7-9
clone_size: few
cdr3_aa: CAINDHLGLNQEQFF
cdr3_nt: TGTGCCATCAACGATCATCTTGGATTAAATCAAGAGCAGTTCTTC

j_call: TRBJ2-5
d_call: NA
v_call: TRBV5-1
clone_size: NA
cdr3_aa: CASRPIYRSEQETQYF
cdr3_nt: TGCGCCAGCAGGCCGATTTACAGGTCGGAACAAGAGACCCAGTACTTC

j_call: TRBJ2-1
d_call: NA
v_call: TRBV5-8
clone_size: few
cdr3_aa: CASSSWGARSYNEQFF
cdr3_nt: TGTGCCAGCAGCTCCTGGGGGGCGAGGTCCTACAATGAGCAGTTCTTC

j_call: TRBJ1-2
d_call: NA
v_call: TRBV5-1
clone_size: few
cdr3_aa: CASSLPQGRYGYTF
cdr3_nt: TGCGCCAGCAGCTTACCCCAGGGCCGCTATGGCTACACCTTC

j_call: TRBJ1-4
d_call: NA
v_call: TRBV4-1
clone_size: NA
cdr3_aa: CASTPTGANEKLFF
cdr3_nt: TGCGCCAGCACCCCTACCGGGGCTAATGAGAAACTGTTTTTT

j_call: TRBJ1-1
d_call: NA
v_call: TRBV11-2
clone_size: once
cdr3_aa: CASSLGMGQRFNTEAFF
cdr3_nt: TGTGCCAGCAGCTTAGGGATGGGGCAGCGGTTCAACACTGAAGCTTTCTTT

j_call: TRBJ2-5
d_call: NA
v_call: TRBV6-6
clone_size: few
cdr3_aa: CASSYSEDSQETQYF
cdr3_nt: TGTGCCAGCAGTTACTCAGAGGACAGCCAAGAGACCCAGTACTTC

j_call: TRBJ2-7
d_call: TRBD1
v_call: TRBV9
clone_size: NA
cdr3_aa: CASSVGQGEQYF
cdr3_nt: TGTGCCAGCAGCGTCGGACAGGGCGAGCAGTACTTC

j_call: TRBJ2-3
d_call: NA
v_call: TRBV5-1
clone_size: NA
cdr3_aa: CASSLEAEQSQSDTQYF
cdr3_nt: TGCGCCAGCAGCTTGGAGGCGGAACAATCTCAATCAGATACGCAGTATTTT

j_call: TRBJ2-7
d_call: NA
v_call: TRBV24-1
clone_size: NA
cdr3_aa: CATRASGGSEQYF
cdr3_nt: TGTGCCACCAGAGCCTCGGGGGGCAGCGAGCAGTACTTC

j_call: TRBJ2-7
d_call: NA
v_call: TRBV20-1
clone_size: once
cdr3_aa: CSARQGTYEQYF
cdr3_nt: TGCAGTGCTAGACAGGGTACCTACGAGCAGTACTTC

j_call: TRBJ1-4
d_call: NA
v_call: TRBV5-5
clone_size: NA
cdr3_aa: CASSLEAVKLFF
cdr3_nt: TGTGCCAGCAGCCTGGAGGCGGTAAAACTGTTTTTT

j_call: TRBJ1-1
d_call: NA
v_call: TRBV12-3/TRBV12-4
clone_size: NA
cdr3_aa: CASSLQLSEAFF
cdr3_nt: TGTGCCAGCAGTCTACAGCTATCTGAAGCTTTCTTT

j_call: TRBJ2-3
d_call: TRBD2
v_call: TRBV7-6
clone_size: NA
cdr3_aa: CASSLVAGRATDTQYF
cdr3_nt: TGTGCCAGCAGCTTAGTAGCGGGGCGGGCCACAGATACGCAGTATTTT

j_call: TRBJ2-7
d_call: NA
v_call: TRBV4-1
clone_size: NA
cdr3_aa: CASSQAPATGEQYF
cdr3_nt: TGCGCCAGCAGCCAAGCCCCGGCAACCGGCGAGCAGTACTTC

j_call: TRBJ2-5
d_call: TRBD1
v_call: TRBV15
clone_size: NA
cdr3_aa: CATSRDPGGAYNEQYF
cdr3_nt: TGTGCCACCAGCAGAGATCCAGGGGGCGCGTACAATGAGCAGTACTTC

j_call: TRBJ2-1
d_call: NA
v_call: TRBV5-1
clone_size: few
cdr3_aa: CASSFHQSNEQFF
cdr3_nt: TGCGCCAGCAGCTTTCACCAATCCAATGAGCAGTTCTTC

j_call: TRBJ2-3
d_call: TRBD2
v_call: TRBV27
clone_size: once
cdr3_aa: CASNPGLAVRDTQYF
cdr3_nt: TGTGCCAGCAATCCGGGACTAGCGGTGCGTGATACGCAGTATTTT